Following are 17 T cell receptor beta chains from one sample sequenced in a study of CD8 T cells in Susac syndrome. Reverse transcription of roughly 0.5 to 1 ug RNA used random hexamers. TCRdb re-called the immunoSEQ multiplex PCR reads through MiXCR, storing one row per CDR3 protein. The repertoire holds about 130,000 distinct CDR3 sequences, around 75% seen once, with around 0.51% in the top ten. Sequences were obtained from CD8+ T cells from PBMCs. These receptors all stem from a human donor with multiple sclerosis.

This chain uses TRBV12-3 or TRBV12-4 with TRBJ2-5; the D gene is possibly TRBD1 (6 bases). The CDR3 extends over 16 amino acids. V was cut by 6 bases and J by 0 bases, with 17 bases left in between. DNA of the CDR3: TGTGCCAGCAGGCCACAGGGCAACCAGTACCAAGAGACCCAGTACTTC. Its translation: CASRPQGNQYQETQYF.

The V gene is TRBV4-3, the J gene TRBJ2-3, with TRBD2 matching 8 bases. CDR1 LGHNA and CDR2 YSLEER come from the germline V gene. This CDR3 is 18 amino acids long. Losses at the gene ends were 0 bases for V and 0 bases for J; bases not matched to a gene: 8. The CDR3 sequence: CASSQDLAGPFSTDTQYF. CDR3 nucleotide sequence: TGCGCCAGCAGCCAAGACCTAGCGGGCCCTTTTAGCACAGATACGCAGTATTTT.

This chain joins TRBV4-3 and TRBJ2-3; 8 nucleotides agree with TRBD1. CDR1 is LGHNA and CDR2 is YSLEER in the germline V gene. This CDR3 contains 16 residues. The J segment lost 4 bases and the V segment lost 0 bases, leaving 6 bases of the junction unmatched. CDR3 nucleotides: TGCGCCAGCAGCCAAGACAGGGGGCGACGGGCAGATACGCAGTATTTT. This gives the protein CASSQDRGRRADTQYF.

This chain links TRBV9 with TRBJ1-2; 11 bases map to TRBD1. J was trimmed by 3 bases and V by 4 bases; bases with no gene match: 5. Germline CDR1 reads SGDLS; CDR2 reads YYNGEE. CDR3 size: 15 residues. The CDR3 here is CASSPGQGADYGYTF. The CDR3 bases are TGTGCCAGCAGCCCAGGACAGGGGGCTGACTATGGCTACACCTTC.

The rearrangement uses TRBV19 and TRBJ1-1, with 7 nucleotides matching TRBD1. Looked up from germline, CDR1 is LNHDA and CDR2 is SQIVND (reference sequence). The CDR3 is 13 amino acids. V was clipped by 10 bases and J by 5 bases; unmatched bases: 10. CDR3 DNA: TGTGCCACCGGGACAGATCTCTTAACTGAAGCTTTCTTT. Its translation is CATGTDLLTEAFF.

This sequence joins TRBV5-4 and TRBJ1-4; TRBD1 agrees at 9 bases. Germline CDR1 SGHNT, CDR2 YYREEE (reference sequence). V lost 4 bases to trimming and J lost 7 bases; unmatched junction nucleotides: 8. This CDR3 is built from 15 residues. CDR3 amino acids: CASSRRETGGEKLFF. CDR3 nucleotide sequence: TGTGCCAGCAGCCGGCGCGAGACAGGGGGTGAAAAACTGTTTTTT.

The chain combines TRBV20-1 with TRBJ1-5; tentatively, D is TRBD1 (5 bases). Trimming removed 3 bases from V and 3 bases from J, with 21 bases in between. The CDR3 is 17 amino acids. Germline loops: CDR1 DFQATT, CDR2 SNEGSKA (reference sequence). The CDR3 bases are TGCAGTGCTAGTCCCCTTTTTGGGCAGGGTCCCAATCAGCCCCAGCATTTT. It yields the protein CSASPLFGQGPNQPQHF.

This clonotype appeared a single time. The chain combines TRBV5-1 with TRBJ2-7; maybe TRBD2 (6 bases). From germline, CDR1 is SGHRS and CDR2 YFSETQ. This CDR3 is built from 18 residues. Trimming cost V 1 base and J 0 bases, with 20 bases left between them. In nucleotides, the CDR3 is TGCGCCAGCAGCTTGTTTTGGGACTTCTACCCCAACTCCTACGAGCAGTACTTC. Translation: CASSLFWDFYPNSYEQYF.

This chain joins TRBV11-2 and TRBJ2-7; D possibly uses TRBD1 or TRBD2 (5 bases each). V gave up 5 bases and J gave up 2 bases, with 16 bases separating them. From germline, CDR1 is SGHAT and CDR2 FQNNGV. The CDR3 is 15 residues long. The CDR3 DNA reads TGTGCCAGCAGCATCGGGACGCCGGAAACCTACGAGCAGTACTTC. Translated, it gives CASSIGTPETYEQYF.

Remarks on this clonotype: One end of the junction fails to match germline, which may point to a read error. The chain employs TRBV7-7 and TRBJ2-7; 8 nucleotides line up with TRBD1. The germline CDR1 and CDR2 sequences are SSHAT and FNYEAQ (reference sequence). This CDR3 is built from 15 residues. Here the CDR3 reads CASSLGTGETYEQYF. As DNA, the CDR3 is TGTGCTAGCAGCTTAGGGACAGGTGAGACCTACGAGCAGTACTTC. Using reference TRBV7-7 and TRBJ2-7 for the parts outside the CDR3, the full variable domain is GAGVSQSPRYKVTKRGQDVTLRCDPISSHATLYWYQQALGQGPEFLTYFNYEAQPDKSGLPSDRFSAERPEGSISTLTIQRTEQRDSAMYRCASSLGTGETYEQYFGPGTRLTVT.

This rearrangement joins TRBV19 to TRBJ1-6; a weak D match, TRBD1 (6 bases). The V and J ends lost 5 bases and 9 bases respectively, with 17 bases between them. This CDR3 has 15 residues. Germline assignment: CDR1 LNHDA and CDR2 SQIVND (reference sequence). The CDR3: CASSLYLTGTSPLHF. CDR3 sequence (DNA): TGTGCCAGTAGTCTATATCTCACAGGGACTTCACCCCTCCACTTT.

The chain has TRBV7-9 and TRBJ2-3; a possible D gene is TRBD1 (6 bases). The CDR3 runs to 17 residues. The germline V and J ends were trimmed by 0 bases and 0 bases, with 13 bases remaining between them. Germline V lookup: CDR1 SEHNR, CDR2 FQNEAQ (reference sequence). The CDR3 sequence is CASSLALGQISTDTQYF. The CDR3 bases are TGTGCCAGCAGCTTAGCGCTGGGACAAATTAGCACAGATACGCAGTATTTT.

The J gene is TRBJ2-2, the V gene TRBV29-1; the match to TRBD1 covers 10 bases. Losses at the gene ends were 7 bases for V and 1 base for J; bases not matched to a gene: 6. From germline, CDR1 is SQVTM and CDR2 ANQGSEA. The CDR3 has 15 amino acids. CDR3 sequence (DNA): TGCAGCGAAAAGGACAGGGGGTTGAACACCGGGGAGCTGTTTTTT. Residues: CSEKDRGLNTGELFF.

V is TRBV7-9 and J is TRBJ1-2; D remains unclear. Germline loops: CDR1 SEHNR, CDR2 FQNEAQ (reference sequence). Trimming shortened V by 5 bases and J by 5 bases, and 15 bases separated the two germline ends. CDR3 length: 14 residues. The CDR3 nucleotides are TGTGCCAGCAGCGCAGATCAGGAGCGATATGGCTACACCTTC. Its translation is CASSADQERYGYTF. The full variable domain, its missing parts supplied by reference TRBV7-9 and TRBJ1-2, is DTGVSQNPRHKITKRGQNVTFRCDPISEHNRLYWYRQTLGQGPEFLTYFQNEAQLEKSRLLSDRFSAERPKGSFSTLEIQRTEQGDSAMYLCASSADQERYGYTFGSGTRLTVV.

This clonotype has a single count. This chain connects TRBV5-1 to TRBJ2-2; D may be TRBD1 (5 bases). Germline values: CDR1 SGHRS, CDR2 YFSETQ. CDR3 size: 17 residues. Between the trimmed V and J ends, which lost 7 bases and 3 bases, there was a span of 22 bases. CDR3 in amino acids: CASDDDGQGIYTGELFF. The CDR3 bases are TGCGCCAGCGACGACGACGGGCAGGGAATATACACCGGGGAGCTGTTTTTT.

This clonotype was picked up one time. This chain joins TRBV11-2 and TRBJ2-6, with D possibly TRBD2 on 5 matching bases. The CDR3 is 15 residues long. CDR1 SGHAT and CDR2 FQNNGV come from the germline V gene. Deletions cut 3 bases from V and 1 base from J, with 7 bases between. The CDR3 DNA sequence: TGTGCCAGCAGCTTTGAGGGATCTGGGGCCAACGTCCTGACTTTC. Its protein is CASSFEGSGANVLTF. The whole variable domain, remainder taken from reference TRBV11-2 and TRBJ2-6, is EAGVAQSPRYKIIEKRQSVAFWCNPISGHATLYWYQQILGQGPKLLIQFQNNGVVDDSQLPKDRFSAERLKGVDSTLKIQPAKLEDSAVYLCASSFEGSGANVLTFGAGSRLTVL.

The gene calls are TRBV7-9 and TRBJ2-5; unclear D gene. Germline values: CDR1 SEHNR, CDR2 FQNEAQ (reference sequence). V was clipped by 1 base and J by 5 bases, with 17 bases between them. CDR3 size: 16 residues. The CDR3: CASSLGHSLFEETQYF. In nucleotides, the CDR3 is TGTGCCAGCAGCTTAGGTCACAGCCTTTTCGAGGAGACCCAGTACTTC. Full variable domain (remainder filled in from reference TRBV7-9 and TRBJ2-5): DTGVSQNPRHKITKRGQNVTFRCDPISEHNRLYWYRQTLGQGPEFLTYFQNEAQLEKSRLLSDRFSAERPKGSFSTLEIQRTEQGDSAMYLCASSLGHSLFEETQYFGPGTRLLVL.